This T cell receptor beta chain is drawn from a study of immune evolution from preneoplasia to lung adenocarcinoma. TCRdb keeps only in-frame clones here, not all; method: immunoSEQ multiplex PCR. The repertoire holds almost 5,000 clones, with under 80% as singletons. In this sample, this clone turned up a few times. The CDR3 is 15 amino acids. Per germline, CDR1 SEHNR and CDR2 FQNEAQ (reference sequence). With 5 bases removed from V and 5 bases from J, the gap between germline ends came to 15 bases. J is TRBJ1-4 and V is TRBV7-9; tentative D call: TRBD1 (5 bases). The clonotype was recovered from a person aged 45 to 69 with lung adenocarcinoma. Specimen: FFPE minimally invasive lung adenocarcinoma tissue. The CDR3 here is CASSLRGGENEKLFF. The CDR3 DNA sequence: TGTGCCAGCAGCCTCCGGGGGGGAGAGAATGAAAAACTGTTTTTT.